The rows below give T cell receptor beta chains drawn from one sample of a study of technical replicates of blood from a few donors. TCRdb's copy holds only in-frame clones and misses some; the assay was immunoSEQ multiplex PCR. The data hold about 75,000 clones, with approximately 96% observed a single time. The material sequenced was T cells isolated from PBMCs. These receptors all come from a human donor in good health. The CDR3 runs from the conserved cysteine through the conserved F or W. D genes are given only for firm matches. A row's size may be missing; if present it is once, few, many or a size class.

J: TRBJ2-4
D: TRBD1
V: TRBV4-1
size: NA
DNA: TGCGCCAGCAGCCATACAGGGGATCGGGGAAACATTCAGTACTTC
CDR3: CASSHTGDRGNIQYF

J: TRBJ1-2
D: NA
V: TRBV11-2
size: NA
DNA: TGTGCCAGCAGCTTAGGTGGAGGGTCTGGCTACACCTTC
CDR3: CASSLGGGSGYTF

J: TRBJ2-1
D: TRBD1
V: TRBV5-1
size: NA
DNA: TGCGCCAGCAGTTTATCCGGGACAGGGGGTAATGAGCAGTTCTTC
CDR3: CASSLSGTGGNEQFF

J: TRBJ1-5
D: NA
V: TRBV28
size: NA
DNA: TGTGCCAGCAGGACTCCGGGGGACTATCAGCCCCAGCATTTT
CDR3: CASRTPGDYQPQHF

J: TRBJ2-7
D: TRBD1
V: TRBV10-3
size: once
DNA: TGTGCCATCAGCCTAGGACAGGGGGCCTACGAGCAGTACTTC
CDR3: CAISLGQGAYEQYF

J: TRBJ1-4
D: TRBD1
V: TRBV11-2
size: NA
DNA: TGTGCCAGCAGGGACAGGGGGCTTGCTAATGAAAAACTGTTTTTT
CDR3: CASRDRGLANEKLFF

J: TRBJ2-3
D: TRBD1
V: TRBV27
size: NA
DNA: TGTGCCAGCAGTTGGGACAGGGGGCCGAGAAATACGCAGTATTTT
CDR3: CASSWDRGPRNTQYF

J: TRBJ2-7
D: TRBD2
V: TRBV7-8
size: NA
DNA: TGTGCCAGCAGCTTGGCTCCCGATTCGGCGGGAGCAGTCTACGAGCAGTACTTC
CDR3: CASSLAPDSAGAVYEQYF

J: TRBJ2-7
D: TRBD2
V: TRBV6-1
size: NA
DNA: TGTGCCAGCAGTGAACCATCGACTAGCCTCATCGAGCAGTACTTC
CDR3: CASSEPSTSLIEQYF

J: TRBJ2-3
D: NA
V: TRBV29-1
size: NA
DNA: TGCAGCGTTTCCGGGGAAGACAGCACAGATACGCAGTATTTT
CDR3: CSVSGEDSTDTQYF

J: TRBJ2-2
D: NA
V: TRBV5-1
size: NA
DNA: TGCGCCAGCAGCTTGGAACAGGGTCTGAGCACCGGGGAGCTGTTTTTT
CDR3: CASSLEQGLSTGELFF